This section outlines one T cell receptor beta chain sequence together with its context. Its antigen is still unknown. Per-base quality was not reported, and no clone a single base away is much larger than it. V is reduced by 5 bases and J by 0 bases, leaving a spacing of 12 bases between them. The CDR3 runs 15 amino acids, cysteine and phenylalanine included. CDR3 DNA only is kept here, 45 bases in frame from base 1. CDR1 and CDR2 were assigned from the germline V gene (reference sequence) as LNHDA and SQIVND. These data are taken from a study of OX40 agonist ivuxolimab in advanced cancers. Study-level background: The costimulatory receptor OX40 (CD134) was targeted by ivuxolimab, a fully human IgG2 agonistic monoclonal antibody. Intravenous ivuxolimab was administered to patients every 2 weeks at six dose levels: 0.01, 0.1, 0.3, 1.5, 3 and 10 mg/kg. Of the roughly 51 patients in dose escalation, approximately 20 had hepatocellular carcinoma, approximately 15 had melanoma, 9 had renal cell carcinoma and 9 had head and neck cancer. The dose-escalation cohort was around 84% male with a mean age of roughly 60 years, ranging from 23 to 79. Prior anti-PD-1, anti-PD-L1 or anti-CTLA-4 therapy was permitted, and checkpoint inhibitors had been received by roughly two fifths of dose-escalation patients. Partial responses occurred in three dose-escalation patients: two with cutaneous melanoma and one with hepatocellular carcinoma. The point of sequencing TCRbeta in the periphery was to test whether ivuxolimab changed TCR sequence diversity and drove clonal T-cell expansion. The paper covers the monotherapy dose-escalation part of the phase I ivuxolimab trial, which included N ≈ 57 patients.

Beyond this particular receptor, the publication reports: Clonal expansion of both CD4+ and CD8+ blood T cells was observed from baseline to week 6 at doses 0.1 to 3.0 mg/kg. Partial responders in the 0.1-3.0 mg/kg groups had among the lowest normalized peripheral clonal expansion, especially among CD8+ T cells. Low levels of normalized T-cell clonal expansion were also seen in some nonresponding patients. After ivuxolimab, CD8+ T cells had more expanded clones than CD4+ T cells on average. The antigen specificity of the peripheral T cells that underwent clonal expansion was not determined.

To sequence the TCRbeta CDR3 region, genomic DNA was isolated from the sorted cells. The immunoSEQ Assay was used for sequencing of TCRbeta CDR3 regions. Sourced from immuneACCESS, this table was stored by TCRdb with only in-frame sequences that have V and J called. A share of the clones is absent; for the studies checked, an unresolved V gene accounts for under half, and the remainder has no known explanation. For this sample there are some 60,000 clones; 91% appear just once. Jointly, the top ten make up 11% to 15% of the sample. The trial excluded patients who had a history of autoimmune disease or who were on systemic immunosuppression. Peripheral blood for TCR sequencing was collected from all dose cohorts at baseline, on cycle 4 day 1, and on cycle 7 day 1. The samples were taken from a phase I, first-in-human, multicenter, open-label dose-escalation trial of ivuxolimab. Adults with locally advanced or metastatic melanoma, renal cell carcinoma, hepatocellular carcinoma or head and neck squamous cell carcinoma were enrolled in the trial. Before TCR sequencing, CD4+ and CD8+ T cells were separately sorted from peripheral blood.

This material consisted of CD4+ or CD8+ T cells sorted from blood, taken in a trial of the OX40 agonist ivuxolimab. This receptor was obtained from an adult with an advanced solid tumor such as melanoma, head and neck, liver or kidney cancer. The chain is assembled from TRBV19 and TRBJ2-3; no confident D gene assignment can be made. The nucleotides read TGTGCCAGTAGTCCTCTAGGGAAAAGCACAGATACGCAGTATTTT. This encodes CASSPLGKSTDTQYF.